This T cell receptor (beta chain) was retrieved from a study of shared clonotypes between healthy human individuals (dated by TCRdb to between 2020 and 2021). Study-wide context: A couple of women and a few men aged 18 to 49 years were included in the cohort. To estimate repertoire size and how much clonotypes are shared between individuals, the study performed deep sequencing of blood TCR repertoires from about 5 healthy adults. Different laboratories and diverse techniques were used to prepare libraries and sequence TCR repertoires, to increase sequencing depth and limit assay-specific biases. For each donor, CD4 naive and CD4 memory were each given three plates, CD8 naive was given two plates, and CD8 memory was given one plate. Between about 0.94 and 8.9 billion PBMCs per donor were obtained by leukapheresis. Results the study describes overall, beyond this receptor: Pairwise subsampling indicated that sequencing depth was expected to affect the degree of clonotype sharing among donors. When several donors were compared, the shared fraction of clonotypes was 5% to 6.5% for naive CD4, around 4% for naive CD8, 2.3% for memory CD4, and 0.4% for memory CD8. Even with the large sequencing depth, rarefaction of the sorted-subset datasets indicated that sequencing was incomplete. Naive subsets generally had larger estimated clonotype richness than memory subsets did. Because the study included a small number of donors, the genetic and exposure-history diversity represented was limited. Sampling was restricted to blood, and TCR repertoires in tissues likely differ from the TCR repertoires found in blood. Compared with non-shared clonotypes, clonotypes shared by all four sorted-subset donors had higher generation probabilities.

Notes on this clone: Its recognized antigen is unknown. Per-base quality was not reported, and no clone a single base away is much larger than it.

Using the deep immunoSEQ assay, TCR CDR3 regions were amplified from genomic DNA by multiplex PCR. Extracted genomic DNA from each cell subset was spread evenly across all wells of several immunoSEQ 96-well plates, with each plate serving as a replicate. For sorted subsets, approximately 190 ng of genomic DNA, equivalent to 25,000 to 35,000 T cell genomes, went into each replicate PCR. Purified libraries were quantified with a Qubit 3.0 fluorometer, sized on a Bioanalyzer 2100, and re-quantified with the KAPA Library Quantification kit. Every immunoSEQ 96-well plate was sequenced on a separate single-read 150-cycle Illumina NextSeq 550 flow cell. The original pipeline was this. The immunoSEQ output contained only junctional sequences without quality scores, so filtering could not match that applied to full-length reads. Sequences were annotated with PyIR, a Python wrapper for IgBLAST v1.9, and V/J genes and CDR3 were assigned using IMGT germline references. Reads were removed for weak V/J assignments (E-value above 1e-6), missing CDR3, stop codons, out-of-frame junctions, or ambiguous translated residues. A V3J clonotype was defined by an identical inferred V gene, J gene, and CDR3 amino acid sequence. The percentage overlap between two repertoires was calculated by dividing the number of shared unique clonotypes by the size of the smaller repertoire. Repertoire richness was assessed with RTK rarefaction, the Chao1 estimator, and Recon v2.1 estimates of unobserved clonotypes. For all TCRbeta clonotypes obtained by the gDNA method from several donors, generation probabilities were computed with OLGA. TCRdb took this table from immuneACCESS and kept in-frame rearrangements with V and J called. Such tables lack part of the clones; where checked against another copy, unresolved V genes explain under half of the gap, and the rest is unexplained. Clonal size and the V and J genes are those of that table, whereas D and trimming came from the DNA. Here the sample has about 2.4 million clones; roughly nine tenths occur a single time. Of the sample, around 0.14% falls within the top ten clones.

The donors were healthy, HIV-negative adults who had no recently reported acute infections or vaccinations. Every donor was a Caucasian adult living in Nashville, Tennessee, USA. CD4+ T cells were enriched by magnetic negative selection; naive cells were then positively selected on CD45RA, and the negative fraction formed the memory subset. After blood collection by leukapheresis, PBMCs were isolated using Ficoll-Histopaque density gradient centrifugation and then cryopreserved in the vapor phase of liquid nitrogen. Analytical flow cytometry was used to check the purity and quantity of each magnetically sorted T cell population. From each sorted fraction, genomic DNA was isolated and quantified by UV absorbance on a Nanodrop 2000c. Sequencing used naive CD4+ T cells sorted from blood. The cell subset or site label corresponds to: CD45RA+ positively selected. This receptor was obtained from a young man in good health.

The encoded CDR3 is CASRIQGTETQYF. The DNA reads as follows: TGCGCCAGCAGGATACAGGGAACGGAGACCCAGTACTTC. The rearrangement joined TRBV10-2 to TRBJ2-5; the D gene is perhaps TRBD1, from 6 matching bases. Taken from the germline V gene, the CDR1 and CDR2 loops are WSHSY and SAAADI. The trim is 6 bases for V and 5 bases for J, with a gap of 13 bases between the germline ends. There are 13 amino acids in the CDR3, from cysteine to phenylalanine inclusive. Just the 39-base CDR3 DNA is kept, in frame starting at base 1.